The source of this T cell receptor beta chain is a study of control samples from healthy donors and cancer patients. With 1 base clipped from V and 6 bases from J, the junction kept 2 bases outside the gene matches. This CDR3 region has 15 residues. Per germline, CDR1 SGHAT and CDR2 FQNNGV. Data came from immunoSEQ multiplex PCR; TCRdb stores just in-frame clones and leaves some out. The sample lists 150,000 to 200,000 clones, 90% to 95% occurring once. The sample was blood. The chain combines TRBV11-2 with TRBJ1-4, with 10 bases identical to TRBD1. The source is a woman aged 25 to 39 in good health. The CDR3 sequence is CASSLVGTGDEKLFF. CDR3 bases: TGTGCCAGCAGCTTAGTTGGGACAGGGGATGAAAAACTGTTTTTT.